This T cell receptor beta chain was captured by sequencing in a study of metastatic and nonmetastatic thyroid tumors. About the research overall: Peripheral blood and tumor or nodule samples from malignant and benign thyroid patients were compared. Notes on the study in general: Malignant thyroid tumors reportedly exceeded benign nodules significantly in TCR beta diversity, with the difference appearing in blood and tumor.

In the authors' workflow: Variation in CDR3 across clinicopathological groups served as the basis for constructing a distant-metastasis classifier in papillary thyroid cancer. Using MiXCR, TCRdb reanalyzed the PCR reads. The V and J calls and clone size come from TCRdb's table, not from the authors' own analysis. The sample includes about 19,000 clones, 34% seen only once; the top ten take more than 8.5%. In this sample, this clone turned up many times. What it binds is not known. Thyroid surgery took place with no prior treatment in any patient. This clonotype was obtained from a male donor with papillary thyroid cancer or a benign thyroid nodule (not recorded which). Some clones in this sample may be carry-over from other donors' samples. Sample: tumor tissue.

As DNA, the CDR3 is TGTGCCAGTCGACAGGGCTCTACCGAAGCTTTCTTT. It is translated as CASRQGSTEAFF. The chain links TRBV6-1 to TRBJ1-1, with TRBD1 matching 7 bases. Trimming took 9 bases from V and 8 from J; bases not matched to a gene: 9. Germline lookup yields CDR1 MNHNS and CDR2 SASEGT. The CDR3 extends over 12 amino acids.